This T cell receptor (beta chain) was sequenced in a study of cytomegalovirus exposure and HLA in healthy donors. PCR amplification relied on 60 Vbeta primers (plus 13 Jbeta primers). Some clones are missing from TCRdb's copy, which holds only in-frame ones; the method was immunoSEQ multiplex PCR. The table has about 140,000 clones, roughly 70% seen once. Whole-study findings and limits: Researchers counted 164 TCR beta chains as cytomegalovirus-associated. Indistinguishable V segments, including TRBV6-2 and TRBV6-3, were excluded.

Concerning this clone: The target antigen is unknown.

With V trimmed by 3 bases and J by 5 bases, 6 bases remained unmatched. Germline values: CDR1 KGHSH, CDR2 LQKENI. The CDR3 is made up of 15 amino acids. V is TRBV18 and J is TRBJ1-2, with 10 bases fitting TRBD1. The clonotype was recovered from a human donor in good health. Sequenced input: PBMCs. CDR3 residues: CASSPRDRGEYGYTF. CDR3 nucleotides: TGTGCCAGCTCACCCCGGGACAGGGGTGAATATGGCTACACCTTC.